The source of this TCR beta chain is a study of graft-versus-host responses after intestinal transplantation. About the research overall: Anti-thymocyte globulin induction, then tacrolimus and steroids for about three years, went to all recipients.

Using immunoSEQ multiplex PCR, the repertoire was profiled, and TCRdb retains in-frame clones only, with some absent. Altogether some 120,000 clones are present, approximately 93% being singletons, with the ten largest covering more than 0.9%. Of note for this clone: What it recognizes is unknown.

CDR3 size: 15 residues. V was clipped by 0 bases and J by 6 bases; unmatched bases: 8. CDR1 is GTSNPN, CDR2 SVGIG, per germline (reference sequence). Specimen: unstimulated CD8+ T cells sorted from spleen or lymph node cells, collected before transplant. This TCR came from a human donor who was the organ donor for an intestinal transplant. V usage is TRBV30 and J usage is TRBJ1-1; 9 bases line up with TRBD1. The CDR3 DNA follows: TGTGCCTGGAGTGTACAGGGGGCGACCACCTCTGAAGCTTTCTTT. Residues: CAWSVQGATTSEAFF.